Listed here are 25 T cell receptor beta chains from one sample, sequenced in a study of T cells after yellow fever vaccination. Each CDR3 protein gets one entry after TCRdb re-called the 5' RACE reads with MiXCR. The sample has 300,000 or so distinct CDR3 sequences, around 6.8% seen once; the top ten hold 15% to 20%. Source: PBMCs, taken approximately 47 days after the first yellow fever vaccination. All receptors derive from a man aged 18 to 30 who received the YFV17D yellow fever vaccine.

This chain joins TRBV9 and TRBJ2-1; D might be TRBD2 (5 bases). V lost 0 bases to trimming and J lost 1 base, with 11 bases between them. This CDR3 has 16 residues. Germline lookup yields CDR1 SGDLS and CDR2 YYNGEE. The CDR3 loop is CASSVAERRSYNEQFF. The CDR3 nucleotides are TGTGCCAGCAGCGTAGCGGAGCGGAGATCCTACAATGAGCAGTTCTTC. Filled out from reference TRBV9 and TRBJ2-1, the complete variable domain reads DSGVTQTPKHLITATGQRVTLRCSPRSGDLSVYWYQQSLDQGLQFLIQYYNGEERAKGNILERFSAQQFPDLHSELNLSSLELGDSALYFCASSVAERRSYNEQFFGPGTRLTVL.

This clonotype appeared many times. The chain uses TRBV29-1 and TRBJ2-7; D could derive from TRBD1 or TRBD2 (5 bases each). CDR3 length: 12 amino acids. Germline CDR1 reads SQVTM; CDR2 reads ANQGSEA. The V end lost 7 bases, the J end lost 2 bases, and 12 bases lay between the germline ends. The CDR3 sequence: CSGGTDAYEQYF. CDR3 nucleotide sequence: TGCAGCGGGGGGACCGACGCCTACGAGCAGTACTTC.

The sample holds many counts of this clonotype. The J gene is TRBJ2-3, the V gene TRBV4-3; tentative D call: TRBD1 (6 bases). The CDR3 is made up of 14 amino acids. Trimming removed 3 bases at V and 3 bases at J, with 10 bases between. Per the germline V gene, CDR1 is LGHNA and CDR2 is YSLEER. The CDR3 spells CASSHQGPTDTQYF. The CDR3 DNA reads as TGCGCCAGCAGCCACCAGGGGCCTACAGATACGCAGTATTTT.

This sequence joins TRBV6-6 and TRBJ2-4, with D possibly called TRBD1 or TRBD2 (5 bases each). CDR1 and CDR2 from the germline V gene are MNHNY and SVGAGI (reference sequence). CDR3 length equals 12 residues. V lost 4 bases, J lost 10 bases, and 11 bases lay in between. The CDR3 here is CASSFAGRIQYF. CDR3 nucleotides: TGTGCCAGCAGTTTTGCAGGGAGAATTCAGTACTTC.

This clonotype was seen ten or more times. The chain uses TRBV6-5 and TRBJ2-1; D possibly corresponds to TRBD2 (6 bases). This CDR3 has 17 amino acids. V was clipped by 2 bases and J by 0 bases, with 14 bases between them. Germline V gene lookup returns CDR1 MNHEY and CDR2 SVGAGI. This chain's CDR3 is CASSYSPAGLSYNEQFF. The CDR3 coding sequence is TGTGCCAGCAGTTACAGTCCTGCGGGGCTCTCCTACAATGAGCAGTTCTTC.

This clonotype appeared a few times. The chain uses TRBV18 and TRBJ2-7; no definite D call. The ends were cut back, 6 bases at V and 4 bases at J, with 7 bases in the middle. From germline, CDR1 is KGHSH and CDR2 LQKENI. The CDR3 is 11 amino acids. CDR3 bases: TGTGCCAGCTCCCAAGTATACGAGCAGTACGTC. This gives the protein CASSQVYEQYV.

The CDR3 sequence: CSAPKGGPSDTQYF. The CDR3 DNA reads as TGCAGTGCCCCCAAGGGGGGGCCATCAGATACGCAGTATTTT. The rearrangement joins TRBV20-1 to TRBJ2-3; D is possibly TRBD2 (7 bases). Germline V gene lookup returns CDR1 DFQATT and CDR2 SNEGSKA (reference sequence). V lost 6 bases to trimming and J lost 4 bases, with 17 bases between them. The CDR3 has 14 residues.

This clonotype was detected many times. CDR3 amino acids: CASSLEGTGSRELFF. Written as DNA, the CDR3 is TGCGCCAGCAGCTTGGAGGGGACAGGGTCCCGGGAGCTGTTTTTT. The chain combines TRBV5-1 with TRBJ2-2; 9 nucleotides match TRBD1. Germline trimming cut 0 bases from V and 9 bases from J; bases unmatched to any gene: 6. Germline lookup yields CDR1 SGHRS and CDR2 YFSETQ. The CDR3 has 15 residues.

There are many counts of this clonotype. This rearrangement joins TRBV28 to TRBJ1-1; 9 bases are shared with TRBD1. The V gene end was trimmed by 6 bases and the J gene end by 5 bases; junction bases not matched to a gene: 10. The germline V gene has CDR1 MDHEN and CDR2 SYDVKM. The CDR3 sequence is 15 residues long. CDR3 amino acids: CASSTGGALETEAFF. The CDR3 region has the DNA TGTGCCAGCAGCACAGGGGGCGCTTTGGAAACTGAAGCTTTCTTT.

This clonotype was recorded a few times. The chain links TRBV12-3 or TRBV12-4 to TRBJ2-2, with D possibly being TRBD1 or TRBD2 (6 bases each). The V end lost 7 bases, the J end lost 7 bases, and 22 bases lay between the germline ends. The CDR3 is made up of 16 amino acids. CDR3 coding DNA: TGTGCCAGCACCCTCCCCGGGGGCGGGAAAAACGGGGAGCTGTTTTTT. Its protein product is CASTLPGGGKNGELFF.

This clonotype showed up many times. J is TRBJ2-5 and V is TRBV5-1, with D tentatively TRBD1 (5 bases). Trimming took 0 bases from V and 5 from J, leaving 11 bases between them. The CDR3 extends over 14 amino acids. Germline V lookup: CDR1 SGHRS, CDR2 YFSETQ. CDR3 in amino acids: CASSLEQGRETQYF. CDR3 bases: TGCGCCAGCAGCTTGGAGCAGGGAAGGGAGACCCAGTACTTC. The whole variable domain, filled in from reference TRBV5-1 and TRBJ2-5, reads KAGVTQTPRYLIKTRGQQVTLSCSPISGHRSVSWYQQTPGQGLQFLFEYFSETQRNKGNFPGRFSGRQFSNSRSEMNVSTLELGDSALYLCASSLEQGRETQYFGPGTRLLVL.

The CDR3 region has the DNA TGCGCCAGCAGCTTGACGGCACTGGAGACCCAGTACTTC. Translation: CASSLTALETQYF. The chain has TRBV5-1 and TRBJ2-5; no clear D gene. Germline CDR1 SGHRS, CDR2 YFSETQ. The CDR3 sequence is 13 residues long. V was pared by 1 base and J by 5 bases, with 9 bases between. The full variable domain, rest sourced from reference TRBV5-1 and TRBJ2-5, is KAGVTQTPRYLIKTRGQQVTLSCSPISGHRSVSWYQQTPGQGLQFLFEYFSETQRNKGNFPGRFSGRQFSNSRSEMNVSTLELGDSALYLCASSLTALETQYFGPGTRLLVL.

This clonotype was counted many times. The CDR3 spells CASSARLAGGGDTDTQYF. In DNA, the CDR3 is TGTGCCAGCAGCGCAAGACTGGCGGGGGGCGGGGATACAGATACGCAGTATTTT. The rearrangement links TRBV7-8 to TRBJ2-3; 8 bases are shared with TRBD2. Germline-derived CDR1 and CDR2 are SGHVS and FQNEAQ. V was pared by 5 bases and J by 3 bases, with 16 bases of the junction left unmatched. The CDR3 is made up of 18 amino acids.

This clonotype came up a few times. The chain employs TRBV6-6 and TRBJ1-5, with unresolved D. The germline V and J ends were trimmed by 4 bases and 13 bases, with 14 bases remaining between them. The germline V gene encodes CDR1 MNHNY and CDR2 SVGAGI (reference sequence). The CDR3 extends over 12 amino acids. CDR3 bases: TGTGCCAGCAGTTTGGTTGACTATATTCAGCATTTT. This gives the protein CASSLVDYIQHF.

The chain is built from TRBV20-1 and TRBJ2-1, with D tentatively TRBD1 (6 bases). Germline assignment: CDR1 DFQATT and CDR2 SNEGSKA (reference sequence). V shed 6 bases and J shed 0 bases, with 12 bases lying between them. The CDR3 covers 14 residues. CDR3 amino acids: CSAGDISSYNEQFF. CDR3 coding DNA: TGCAGTGCGGGGGACATTAGCTCCTACAATGAGCAGTTCTTC.

The CDR3 here is CASSYLQGLAPYEQYF. The CDR3 DNA sequence: TGCGCCAGCAGCTACCTACAGGGTCTTGCCCCCTACGAGCAGTACTTC. The rearrangement joins TRBV5-1 to TRBJ2-7; a weak D match, TRBD1 (6 bases). Germline CDR1 is SGHRS and CDR2 is YFSETQ. The CDR3 loop spans 16 amino acids. Trimming shortened V by 3 bases and J by 2 bases, and 18 bases separated the two germline ends. The entire variable domain, with the rest obtained from reference TRBV5-1 and TRBJ2-7, is as follows: KAGVTQTPRYLIKTRGQQVTLSCSPISGHRSVSWYQQTPGQGLQFLFEYFSETQRNKGNFPGRFSGRQFSNSRSEMNVSTLELGDSALYLCASSYLQGLAPYEQYFGPGTRLTVT.

This clonotype was observed a few times. The chain links TRBV24-1 to TRBJ1-5; TRBD1 is a possible D gene (6 bases). CDR1 and CDR2 (germline): KGHDR, SFDVKD. Trimming took off 6 bases at V and 7 bases at J, with 12 bases between the two ends. This CDR3 is 13 amino acids long. The CDR3 protein is CATSMGAGQPQHF. CDR3 DNA: TGTGCCACCAGTATGGGGGCCGGGCAGCCCCAGCATTTT.

The chain has TRBV7-2 and TRBJ2-7, with 8 bases that match TRBD2. The CDR3 has 15 amino acids. J lost 1 base, V lost 1 base, and 3 bases had no gene match. Germline V CDR1 and CDR2: SGHTA, FQGNSA. This CDR3 reads CASSLDGGGSYEQYV. CDR3 DNA sequence: TGTGCCAGCAGCTTAGATGGCGGGGGGTCCTACGAGCAGTACGTC.

The chain is built from TRBV7-2 and TRBJ1-4; D is unresolved. From germline, CDR1 is SGHTA and CDR2 FQGNSA. Trimming took off 5 bases at V and 8 bases at J, with 15 bases between the two ends. The length of the CDR3 is 14 residues. The CDR3, as DNA: TGTGCCAGCAGCGCAGGACTCCTCGCAGAAAAACTGTTTTTT. Residues: CASSAGLLAEKLFF.

At least ten counts were recorded for this clonotype. This rearrangement joins TRBV20-1 to TRBJ2-5; 11 bases fit TRBD2. V trimming: 1 base; J trimming: 1 base; junction bases outside the gene matches: 2. CDR3 length equals 15 residues. Germline V gene sequence: CDR1 DFQATT, CDR2 SNEGSKA (reference sequence). In DNA, the CDR3 is TGCAGTGCTAGAGTCGGACTAGCGGGCCAAGAGACCCAGTACTTC. It yields the protein CSARVGLAGQETQYF.

This clonotype was seen more than once but under ten times. The chain recombines TRBV11-2 with TRBJ1-2, with TRBD1 as a possible D gene (5 bases). The CDR3 is 13 residues long. With 3 bases removed from V and 8 bases from J, the gap between germline ends came to 13 bases. CDR1 SGHAT and CDR2 FQNNGV come from the germline V gene. In nucleotides, the CDR3 is TGTGCCAGCAGCTTGGGGGACTATGAGGGCTACACCTTC. Translated, it gives CASSLGDYEGYTF. The whole variable domain, filled in from reference TRBV11-2 and TRBJ1-2, reads EAGVAQSPRYKIIEKRQSVAFWCNPISGHATLYWYQQILGQGPKLLIQFQNNGVVDDSQLPKDRFSAERLKGVDSTLKIQPAKLEDSAVYLCASSLGDYEGYTFGSGTRLTVV.

This chain connects TRBV7-2 to TRBJ2-7; unclear D gene. This CDR3 is built from 15 residues. V gave up 5 bases and J gave up 2 bases, with 16 bases separating them. CDR1 and CDR2 from the germline V gene are SGHTA and FQGNSA. This CDR3 is CASSRRALPPYEQYV. The CDR3 DNA is TGTGCCAGCAGCCGCCGGGCCCTCCCCCCCTACGAGCAGTACGTC.

DNA for the CDR3: TGTGCCAGCAGAGCTTTGGGCCGGTCAGGTACGCAGTATTTT. Translating it yields CASRALGRSGTQYF. J is TRBJ2-3 and V is TRBV6-1; the D is unclear. CDR1 and CDR2 (germline): MNHNS, SASEGT. The CDR3 totals 14 residues. The germline V and J ends were trimmed by 6 bases and 8 bases, with 18 bases remaining between them.

This clonotype was counted only a few times. The V and J genes are TRBV20-1 and TRBJ2-7, with TRBD1 matching 11 bases. Per the germline V gene, CDR1 is DFQATT and CDR2 is SNEGSKA (reference sequence). The CDR3 covers 13 residues. V was clipped by 6 bases and J by 6 bases; unmatched bases: 7. This CDR3 is CSALGQGGGEQYV. CDR3 bases: TGCAGTGCCCTGGGACAGGGGGGAGGCGAGCAGTACGTC.

The genes are TRBV12-3 or TRBV12-4 and TRBJ1-5; no definite D call. CDR3 length: 13 amino acids. The V end lost 4 bases, the J end lost 4 bases, and 8 bases lay between the germline ends. CDR3 protein: CASSSTWNQPQHF. In nucleotides, the CDR3 is TGTGCCAGCAGTTCAACCTGGAATCAGCCCCAGCATTTT.